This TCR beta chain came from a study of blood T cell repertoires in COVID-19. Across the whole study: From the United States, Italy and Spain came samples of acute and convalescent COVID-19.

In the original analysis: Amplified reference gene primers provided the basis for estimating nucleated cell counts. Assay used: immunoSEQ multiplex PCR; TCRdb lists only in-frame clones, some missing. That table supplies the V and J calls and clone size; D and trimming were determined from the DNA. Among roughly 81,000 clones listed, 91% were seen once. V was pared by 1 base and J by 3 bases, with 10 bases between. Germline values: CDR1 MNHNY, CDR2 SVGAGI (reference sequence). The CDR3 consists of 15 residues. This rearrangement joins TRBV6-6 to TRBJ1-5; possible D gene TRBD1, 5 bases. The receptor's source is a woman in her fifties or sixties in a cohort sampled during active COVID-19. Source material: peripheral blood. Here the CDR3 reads CASSYLGGDNQPQHF. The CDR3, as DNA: TGTGCCAGCAGTTACTTGGGAGGGGACAATCAGCCCCAGCATTTT.